The clone carrying this T cell receptor (beta chain) was detected only a few times. The data are from a study of T cells after yellow fever vaccination. TCRdb analysed the 5' RACE reads with MiXCR anew, one entry per CDR3 protein. The profile shows 40,000 to 50,000 distinct CDR3 sequences, 6.8% of them singletons. Study results and caveats: Weaker overall, the secondary response nonetheless peaked faster (day 5 versus 15).

CDR3 length: 20 amino acids. V gave up 5 bases and J gave up 7 bases; unmatched junction bases: 17. Germline CDR1 is MRHNA and CDR2 is SNTAGT. The sample was CD8+ T cells not binding an NS4B(214-222) dextramer, sorted from PBMCs, taken 45 days after the yellow fever booster vaccination. This rearrangement joins TRBV6-4 to TRBJ2-1, with 16 bases identical to TRBD2. The origin of this receptor is a man aged 25-40 years who received the YFV17D yellow fever vaccine. The CDR3 DNA sequence: TGTGCCAGCAGTCGCCGGGGACTAGCGGGAGGGGCCGAGGGGGGAAATGAGCAGTTCTTC. Protein sequence: CASSRRGLAGGAEGGNEQFF.